Shown below are 17 T cell receptor beta chains from a single sample sequenced in a study of blood T cell repertoires in COVID-19. Measured with immunoSEQ multiplex PCR; TCRdb has only the in-frame clones, and not every one. This sample has 190,000 or so clones, with 85% found just once. Source material: PBMCs or T cells enriched from blood (not recorded which). The origin of the receptors is a man between 40 and 49 years old who had recovered from COVID-19.

The V call is TRBV6-5, the J call TRBJ2-7, with D maybe TRBD1 (6 bases). The CDR3 consists of 13 residues. V dropped 4 bases and J dropped 4 bases, with 11 bases sitting between them. Germline CDR1 is MNHEY and CDR2 is SVGAGI. The CDR3 DNA reads TGTGCCAGCAGTTTGGACAGAGAGTACGAGCAGTACTTC. This sequence encodes CASSLDREYEQYF.

The J gene is TRBJ2-7, the V gene TRBV5-1; a possible D gene is TRBD2 (7 bases). Germline V gene lookup returns CDR1 SGHRS and CDR2 YFSETQ. V dropped 7 bases and J dropped 1 base, with 15 bases sitting between them. The CDR3 runs to 14 residues. This chain's CDR3 is CASGLVGASYEQYF. For the CDR3, the DNA is TGCGCCAGCGGACTAGTGGGGGCTTCCTACGAGCAGTACTTC.

J is TRBJ1-2 and V is TRBV7-2; D perhaps matches TRBD1 (5 bases). Trimming removed 3 bases at V and 8 bases at J, with 13 bases between. Germline CDR1 reads SGHTA; CDR2 reads FQGNSA. The CDR3 contains 13 residues. The CDR3 loop is CASSFYGAGGYTF. In DNA form, the CDR3 reads TGTGCCAGCAGCTTCTATGGGGCAGGAGGCTACACCTTC.

The chain has TRBV13 and TRBJ2-1; possibly TRBD2 for D (6 bases). CDR3 length: 13 amino acids. The germline CDR1 and CDR2 sequences are PRHDT and FYEKMQ (reference sequence). Trimming pared 2 bases from V and 5 bases from J, leaving 7 bases between. Written as DNA, the CDR3 is TGTGCCAGCAGCTTATCGGGAGACAATGAGCAGTTCTTC. It specifies CASSLSGDNEQFF.

The chain joins TRBV10-3 to TRBJ2-7; 15 bases are shared with TRBD2. Unmatched junction bases numbered 5, after V lost 2 bases and J lost 0 bases. This CDR3 has 18 amino acids. Germline V gene sequence: CDR1 ENHRY, CDR2 SYGVKD. The chain's CDR3 is CAISEGTSGRNSSYEQYF. The DNA for the CDR3 is TGTGCCATCAGTGAGGGGACTAGCGGGAGGAACAGCTCCTACGAGCAGTACTTC.

The chain employs TRBV7-3 and TRBJ1-2; 10 positions match TRBD1. CDR1 is SGHTA, CDR2 FQGTGA, per germline. The V segment lost 0 bases and the J segment 3 bases; nucleotides outside the gene matches: 4. The CDR3 has 16 residues. This CDR3 reads CASSLTADRGDYGYTF. The CDR3 DNA reads as TGTGCCAGCAGCTTAACTGCGGACAGGGGGGACTATGGCTACACCTTC.

V gene TRBV12-3 or TRBV12-4 combines with J gene TRBJ2-1; D is unclear. V lost 5 bases to trimming and J lost 6 bases, with 11 bases between them. This CDR3 has 13 amino acids. The CDR3 bases are TGTGCCAGCAGTAACCCCAGTGGCAATGAGCAGTTCTTC. Protein product: CASSNPSGNEQFF.

A few counts support this clone. The CDR3 nucleotides are TGTGCCAGCAGCTTAGTTACTGGTCCCTACGAGCAGTACTTC. Translation gives CASSLVTGPYEQYF. This chain connects TRBV11-2 to TRBJ2-7; D not resolved. The CDR3 has 14 amino acids. The germline V gene has CDR1 SGHAT and CDR2 FQNNGV. Between the trimmed V and J ends, which lost 1 base and 2 bases, there was a span of 9 bases.

A note on this clone: Other nucleotide sequences from this sample produce the same CDR3. The rearrangement joins TRBV11-2 to TRBJ2-3; D possibly corresponds to TRBD1 (5 bases). The CDR3 extends over 14 amino acids. In germline, CDR1 is SGHAT, CDR2 FQNNGV. V lost 1 base, J lost 2 bases, and 7 bases lay in between. The chain's CDR3 is CASSLGQFTDTQYF. The CDR3 region has the DNA TGTGCCAGCAGCTTAGGACAGTTCACAGATACGCAGTATTTT.

The V call is TRBV5-4, the J call TRBJ1-2, with 8 bases lining up with TRBD1. The CDR3 is made up of 14 amino acids. V lost 7 bases, J lost 4 bases, and 9 bases stayed unmatched. CDR1 and CDR2 (germline): SGHNT, YYREEE (reference sequence). The CDR3 loop is CASATGQERYGYTF. In DNA, the CDR3 is TGTGCCAGCGCAACGGGACAGGAACGCTATGGCTACACCTTC.

J is TRBJ2-2 and V is TRBV24-1; D gene unclear. The V end was cut by 4 bases, the J end by 1 base, with 9 bases between. The length of the CDR3 is 15 residues. Germline CDR1 and CDR2: KGHDR and SFDVKD. As DNA, the CDR3 is TGTGCCACCAGTGACCCGACACTGAACACCGGGGAGCTGTTTTTT. It is translated as CATSDPTLNTGELFF.

The V call is TRBV9, the J call TRBJ1-6; 8 bases map to TRBD1. The CDR3 contains 14 residues. Germline-derived CDR1 and CDR2 are SGDLS and YYNGEE. Germline trimming cut 3 bases from V and 11 bases from J; bases unmatched to any gene: 7. In DNA form, the CDR3 reads TGTGCCAGCAGCGCCACCGGGACAGGTGCACCCCTCCACTTT. Protein sequence: CASSATGTGAPLHF. The variable domain in full, with the rest retrieved from reference TRBV9 and TRBJ1-6, is DSGVTQTPKHLITATGQRVTLRCSPRSGDLSVYWYQQSLDQGLQFLIQYYNGEERAKGNILERFSAQQFPDLHSELNLSSLELGDSALYFCASSATGTGAPLHFGNGTRLTVT.

The genes are TRBV27 and TRBJ1-4; a weak D match, TRBD1 (6 bases). V shed 3 bases and J shed 8 bases, with 19 bases lying between them. The CDR3 runs 16 residues. In germline, CDR1 is MNHEY, CDR2 SMNVEV (reference sequence). The CDR3 nucleotides read TGTGCCAGCAGTTTGCTCGGGGGGGGGCGCCTGGAAAAACTGTTTTTT. It encodes CASSLLGGGRLEKLFF.

In its sample, this clone was seen once. V gene TRBV7-8 combines with J gene TRBJ1-1; possible D gene TRBD1, 6 bases. The CDR3 sequence is 15 residues long. The germline gives CDR1 SGHVS, CDR2 FQNEAQ. V was cut by 2 bases and J by 4 bases, with 14 bases left in between. The CDR3 is CASSLTQGSGTEAFF. CDR3 nucleotide sequence: TGTGCCAGCAGCTTAACTCAGGGGTCGGGCACTGAAGCTTTCTTT.

This sequence joins TRBV11-2 and TRBJ2-7; possible D gene TRBD2, 6 bases. The CDR3 covers 15 residues. CDR1 is SGHAT, CDR2 FQNNGV, per germline. V lost 3 bases and J 2 bases, leaving 14 bases between the germline ends. CDR3 residues: CASSLTDGGTYEQYF. Written as DNA, the CDR3 is TGTGCCAGCAGCTTGACGGACGGGGGTACCTACGAGCAGTACTTC.

The V and J genes are TRBV10-2 and TRBJ2-7; 7 nucleotides line up with TRBD2. The germline CDR1 and CDR2 sequences are WSHSY and SAAADI. With V trimmed by 7 bases and J by 2 bases, 8 bases remained unmatched. The CDR3 totals 14 residues. In DNA, the CDR3 is TGCGCCAGCAATGGAGGGCGGGAGCCCTACGAGCAGTACTTC. The encoded protein is CASNGGREPYEQYF.

This chain links TRBV5-6 with TRBJ1-5, with 9 bases that match TRBD1. The CDR3 consists of 14 residues. V gave up 2 bases and J gave up 7 bases; unmatched junction bases: 4. CDR1 and CDR2 from the germline V gene are SGHDT and YYEEEE. The CDR3 DNA is TGTGCCAGCAGCTTTGGACAGGGGACGCAGCCCCAGCATTTT. Encoded protein: CASSFGQGTQPQHF.